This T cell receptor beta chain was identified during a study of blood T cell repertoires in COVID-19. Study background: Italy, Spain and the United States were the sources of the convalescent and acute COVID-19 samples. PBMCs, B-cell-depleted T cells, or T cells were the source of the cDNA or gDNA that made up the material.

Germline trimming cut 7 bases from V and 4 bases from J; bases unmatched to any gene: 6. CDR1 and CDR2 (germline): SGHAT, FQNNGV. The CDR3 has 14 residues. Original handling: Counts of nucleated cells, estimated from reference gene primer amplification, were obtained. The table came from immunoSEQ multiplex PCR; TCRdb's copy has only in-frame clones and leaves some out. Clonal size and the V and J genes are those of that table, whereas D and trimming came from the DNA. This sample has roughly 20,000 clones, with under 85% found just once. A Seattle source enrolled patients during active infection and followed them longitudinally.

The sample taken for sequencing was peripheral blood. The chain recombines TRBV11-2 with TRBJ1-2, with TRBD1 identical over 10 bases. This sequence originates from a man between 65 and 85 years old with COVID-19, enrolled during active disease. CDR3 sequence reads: CASMRQGAGYGYTF. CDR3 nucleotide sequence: TGTGCCAGCATGCGACAGGGGGCCGGCTATGGCTACACCTTC. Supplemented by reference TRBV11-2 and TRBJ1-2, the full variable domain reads EAGVAQSPRYKIIEKRQSVAFWCNPISGHATLYWYQQILGQGPKLLIQFQNNGVVDDSQLPKDRFSAERLKGVDSTLKIQPAKLEDSAVYLCASMRQGAGYGYTFGSGTRLTVV.